Each of the 22 T cell receptor beta chains below was sequenced from the same sample in a study of identical twins. TCRdb redid the calling of the 5' RACE reads with MiXCR, one entry per CDR3 protein. The sample has a few hundred thousand distinct CDR3 sequences, more than 9.5% seen once. These data were also reused for a study on yellow fever vaccine responses in identical twins.

The sequencing input was memory (CD45RO+) T cells sorted from blood. These receptors all stem from a woman aged 18-35 years in good health.

V usage is TRBV5-4 and J usage is TRBJ2-6, with unresolved D. Trimming took 0 bases from V and 1 from J, leaving 5 bases between them. The CDR3 contains 15 residues. CDR1 SGHNT and CDR2 YYREEE come from the germline V gene (reference sequence). DNA for the CDR3: TGTGCCAGCAGCTTGGCGGATTCTGGGGCCAACGTCCTGACTTTC. Its protein is CASSLADSGANVLTF.

This clonotype appeared a few times. The chain combines TRBV7-2 with TRBJ2-7, with 9 positions matching TRBD2. Germline V gives CDR1 SGHTA, CDR2 FQGNSA. The trim removed 5 bases at V and 1 base at J, leaving 3 bases unmatched. The CDR3 is 14 residues long. DNA for the CDR3: TGTGCCAGCAGCCCTAGCGGGACTTCCTACGAGCAGTACTTC. Translating gives CASSPSGTSYEQYF.

This clonotype appeared many times. This rearrangement joins TRBV27 to TRBJ2-3; D is unresolved. The CDR3 sequence is 14 residues long. Germline CDR1 reads MNHEY; CDR2 reads SMNVEV (reference sequence). The ends were cut back, 7 bases at V and 4 bases at J, with 15 bases in the middle. CDR3 sequence: CASTLRNDADTQYF. In nucleotides, the CDR3 is TGTGCCAGCACCCTAAGAAACGACGCAGATACGCAGTATTTT.

The chain is built from TRBV7-9 and TRBJ2-7; 8 bases agree with TRBD1. The V segment lost 6 bases and the J segment 10 bases; nucleotides outside the gene matches: 5. The CDR3 is 11 residues long. The germline gives CDR1 SEHNR, CDR2 FQNEAQ (reference sequence). The CDR3 DNA reads as TGTGCCAGCAGTCCGGACAGGGCCCAGTACTTC. Translated, it gives CASSPDRAQYF.

The rearrangement uses TRBV7-2 and TRBJ2-7, with D perhaps TRBD2 (6 bases). This CDR3 contains 16 residues. In germline, CDR1 is SGHTA, CDR2 FQGNSA. V lost 6 bases and J 1 base, leaving 19 bases between the germline ends. The CDR3 nucleotides are TGTGCCAGCAGGGCTGGAGGGAGGCGGAGATCCTACGAGCAGTACTTC. Translation gives CASRAGGRRRSYEQYF. The full variable domain, with the rest looked up from reference TRBV7-2 and TRBJ2-7, is GAGVSQSPSNKVTEKGKDVELRCDPISGHTALYWYRQSLGQGLEFLIYFQGNSAPDKSGLPSDRFSAERTGGSVSTLTIQRTQQEDSAVYLCASRAGGRRRSYEQYFGPGTRLTVT.

This chain connects TRBV7-9 to TRBJ2-3, with 7 bases identical to TRBD1. The CDR3 runs to 15 residues. Germline CDR1 SEHNR, CDR2 FQNEAQ (reference sequence). With 5 bases clipped from V and 2 bases from J, the junction kept 7 bases outside the gene matches. For the CDR3, the DNA is TGTGCCAGCAGCCTAGGGGGCCTAAACACAGATACGCAGTATTTT. This sequence encodes CASSLGGLNTDTQYF.

The V call is TRBV9, the J call TRBJ2-2; 9 bases fit TRBD2. The germline V gene has CDR1 SGDLS and CDR2 YYNGEE. CDR3 length: 16 residues. V dropped 3 bases and J dropped 0; count of bases not matched to a gene: 3. The CDR3, as DNA: TGTGCCAGCAGCGACGTAGCGGGGGCGAACACCGGGGAGCTGTTTTTT. Translation: CASSDVAGANTGELFF.

J is TRBJ2-7 and V is TRBV7-8, with D hard to call. Trimming stripped 4 bases from V and 2 bases from J, with 18 bases between. CDR3 size: 16 residues. Germline lookup yields CDR1 SGHVS and CDR2 FQNEAQ. The DNA for the CDR3 is TGTGCCAGCAGCTACCATGGGTTAACTCGTCCCTACGAGCAGTACTTC. It is translated as CASSYHGLTRPYEQYF.

V and J are TRBV20-1 and TRBJ2-1; 7 bases map to TRBD1. CDR3 length: 13 amino acids. Germline V gives CDR1 DFQATT, CDR2 SNEGSKA (reference sequence). The trim removed 4 bases at V and 4 bases at J, leaving 4 bases unmatched. The CDR3 loop reads CSAIGTEYNEQFF. The CDR3, as DNA: TGCAGTGCTATCGGGACAGAGTACAATGAGCAGTTCTTC.

This clonotype was detected ten times or more. V and J are TRBV3-1 and TRBJ2-7, with D tentatively TRBD1 (5 bases). The CDR3 is made up of 12 amino acids. Trimming shortened V by 5 bases and J by 4 bases, and 9 bases separated the two germline ends. Per the germline V gene, CDR1 is LGHDT and CDR2 is YNNKEL (reference sequence). The CDR3 coding sequence is TGTGCCAGCAGCACGACAGCTTACGAGCAGTACTTC. Translation: CASSTTAYEQYF.

This clonotype was seen a handful of times. This sequence joins TRBV29-1 and TRBJ2-1; TRBD1 might be the D (8 bases). The length of the CDR3 is 13 residues. Germline values: CDR1 SQVTM, CDR2 ANQGSEA. Trimming cost V 7 bases and J 6 bases, with 16 bases left between them. CDR3 in DNA: TGCAGCGCGGACAGGGAGGGGGGCAATGAGCAGTTCTTC. Translated, it gives CSADREGGNEQFF.

J is TRBJ2-7 and V is TRBV27, with 8 positions matching TRBD1. In germline, CDR1 is MNHEY, CDR2 SMNVEV (reference sequence). Germline trimming cut 6 bases from V and 6 bases from J; bases unmatched to any gene: 4. CDR3 length equals 12 residues. CDR3 sequence (DNA): TGTGCCAGCAGCATAGACAGGGGCGAGCAGTACTTC. Its protein product is CASSIDRGEQYF.

The genes are TRBV6-1 and TRBJ1-5, with 7 nucleotides matching TRBD1. The CDR3 has 13 residues. Germline assignment: CDR1 MNHNS and CDR2 SASEGT. After removal of 8 bases from V and 6 bases from J, the junction contained 7 bases not matched to a gene. The CDR3 loop reads CASGKGASQPQHF. The CDR3 bases are TGTGCCAGCGGAAAGGGGGCGAGTCAGCCCCAGCATTTT.

This clonotype was counted a single time. This chain uses TRBV13 with TRBJ2-5; 9 nucleotides line up with TRBD1. Germline trimming cut 5 bases from V and 5 bases from J; bases unmatched to any gene: 15. Germline CDR1 is PRHDT and CDR2 is FYEKMQ (reference sequence). CDR3 length: 17 residues. The CDR3 DNA sequence: TGTGCCAGCAGCACAAGAGCACAGGGGGCGCTGGGCGAGACCCAGTACTTC. Translation: CASSTRAQGALGETQYF.

The chain combines TRBV5-1 with TRBJ2-1, with D possibly TRBD2 on 5 matching bases. Germline-derived CDR1 and CDR2 are SGHRS and YFSETQ. The CDR3 covers 13 residues. Trimming left V 2 bases short and J 9 bases short, with 12 bases between. The CDR3 region is CASSLLEFGEQFF. The CDR3 bases are TGCGCCAGCAGCTTACTAGAGTTCGGTGAGCAGTTCTTC.

The gene calls are TRBV10-3 and TRBJ2-2; a weak D match, TRBD2 (6 bases). The germline V gene has CDR1 ENHRY and CDR2 SYGVKD. This CDR3 has 17 amino acids. V shed 6 bases and J shed 5 bases, with 22 bases lying between them. The DNA for the CDR3 is TGTGCCATCAGGGTACTAGCAACGGCAAATCCTACCGGGGAGCTGTTTTTT. It is translated as CAIRVLATANPTGELFF.

The chain recombines TRBV7-8 with TRBJ2-4, with D hard to call. The CDR3 contains 13 residues. Trimming left V 5 bases short and J 2 bases short, with 7 bases between. CDR1 SGHVS and CDR2 FQNEAQ come from the germline V gene. The CDR3 coding sequence is TGTGCCAGCAGCCCCCCGTCCAAAAACATTCAGTACTTC. Protein sequence: CASSPPSKNIQYF.

This clonotype appeared a few times. The chain has TRBV4-3 and TRBJ2-7; D might be TRBD2 (5 bases). The CDR3 consists of 16 residues. Germline V CDR1 and CDR2: LGHNA, YSLEER. Between the trimmed V and J ends, which lost 0 bases and 2 bases, there was a span of 14 bases. CDR3 DNA: TGCGCCAGCAGCCAAGATGGCGGACTCTCTACCTACGAGCAGTACTTC. Translating gives CASSQDGGLSTYEQYF.

This clonotype was recorded a few times. The chain is built from TRBV10-3 and TRBJ2-5, with D tentatively TRBD1 or TRBD2 (5 bases each). This CDR3 region has 14 residues. From germline, CDR1 is ENHRY and CDR2 SYGVKD. Trimming removed 6 bases at V and 2 bases at J, with 13 bases between. DNA for the CDR3: TGTGCCATCAGCCCGGGACGGAATCAAGAGACCCAGTACTTC. Translating gives CAISPGRNQETQYF.

A few counts support this clonotype. Its ends do not fully match the called genes, so a read error is possible. The chain has TRBV5-4 and TRBJ2-1; unclear D gene. Germline-derived CDR1 and CDR2 are SGHNT and YYREEE (reference sequence). The CDR3 length is 15 residues. The CDR3 protein is CASTLEGIGYNEQFF. CDR3 in DNA: TGTGCCAGCACCTTGGAAGGGATCGGCTACAATGAGCAGTTCTTC.

The table lists this clonotype with a few counts. V usage is TRBV12-3 or TRBV12-4 and J usage is TRBJ2-1, with no clear D. Trimming pared 3 bases from V and 4 bases from J, leaving 7 bases between. The CDR3 extends over 13 amino acids. As DNA, the CDR3 is TGTGCCAGCAGTTTGAGGCAGTACAATGAGCAGTTCTTC. This translates into CASSLRQYNEQFF.

There are a few counts of this clonotype. The V gene is TRBV19, the J gene TRBJ1-5, with D perhaps TRBD1 (5 bases). In germline, CDR1 is LNHDA, CDR2 SQIVND (reference sequence). The ends were cut back, 8 bases at V and 7 bases at J, with 21 bases in the middle. This CDR3 contains 15 residues. CDR3 DNA sequence: TGTGCCAGTCACAGCGCGGGGGTGGTGGGCCAGCCCCAGCATTTT. This sequence encodes CASHSAGVVGQPQHF. The entire variable domain, with the rest obtained from reference TRBV19 and TRBJ1-5, is as follows: DGGITQSPKYLFRKEGQNVTLSCEQNLNHDAMYWYRQDPGQGLRLIYYSQIVNDFQKGDIAEGYSVSREKKESFPLTVTSAQKNPTAFYLCASHSAGVVGQPQHFGDGTRLSIL.